This entry lists 10 T cell receptor beta chains sequenced from one sample in a study of identical twins. One entry per CDR3 protein results from TCRdb running MiXCR on the 5' RACE reads. Of approximately 500,000 distinct CDR3 sequences listed, 20% to 25% are singletons. These records were also assigned to another study, of T cells expressing NK-cell markers.

Sequencing was carried out using CD4+ T cells sorted from blood. These receptors were taken from a woman between 18 and 30 years old in good health.

The V call is TRBV7-2, the J call TRBJ2-3, with 7 bases matching TRBD1. Per the germline V gene, CDR1 is SGHTA and CDR2 is FQGNSA. V was pared by 1 base and J by 1 base, with 5 bases of the junction left unmatched. The CDR3 is 16 residues long. The CDR3 is CASSLGGQAGTDTQYF. The CDR3 nucleotides read TGTGCCAGCAGCTTAGGTGGACAGGCAGGCACAGATACGCAGTATTTT.

The gene calls are TRBV29-1 and TRBJ2-3; 7 bases align to TRBD1. After removal of 3 bases from V and 2 bases from J, the junction contained 5 bases not matched to a gene. The CDR3 totals 14 residues. Germline V gene data show CDR1 as SQVTM and CDR2 as ANQGSEA. The CDR3 protein is CSVEGQSDTDTQYF. For the CDR3, the DNA is TGCAGCGTTGAGGGACAGTCAGACACAGATACGCAGTATTTT.

This clonotype was recorded a few times. V gene TRBV20-1 combines with J gene TRBJ2-3, with D maybe TRBD2 (6 bases). Germline loops: CDR1 DFQATT, CDR2 SNEGSKA (reference sequence). This CDR3 spans 13 amino acids. V shed 1 base and J shed 7 bases, with 12 bases lying between them. The DNA for the CDR3 is TGCAGTGCTAGAGGGGGACTTGCTTATACGCAGTATTTT. Amino acids: CSARGGLAYTQYF.

This clonotype was recorded a few times. This chain uses TRBV12-5 with TRBJ2-1; tentative D call: TRBD1 (6 bases). Germline CDR1 is LGHNT and CDR2 is FRNRAP. V was shortened by 0 bases and J by 0 bases, with 12 bases between the two germline ends. The CDR3 loop spans 17 amino acids. CDR3 bases: TGTGCTAGTGGTTTGGTACTAAGACAGGACTCCTACAATGAGCAGTTCTTC. As protein: CASGLVLRQDSYNEQFF.

This clonotype has only a few counts. The junction departs from the called germline gene at one end, perhaps through a read error. This chain joins TRBV5-1 and TRBJ2-2; 9 nucleotides align to TRBD1. The germline V gene encodes CDR1 SGHRS and CDR2 YFSETQ. The CDR3 sequence is 14 residues long. CDR3 amino acids: CATTGTGNAGELFF. CDR3 DNA: TGCGCCACTACCGGGACAGGGAACGCCGGGGAGCTGTTTTTT.

The sample holds many counts of this clonotype. V usage is TRBV6-2 or TRBV6-3 and J usage is TRBJ2-5, with 7 bases that match TRBD2. The CDR3 sequence is 12 residues long. Germline V CDR1 and CDR2: MNHEY, SVGEGT. V trimming: 6 bases; J trimming: 5 bases; junction bases outside the gene matches: 3. CDR3 amino acids: CASRGLRETQYF. In DNA form, the CDR3 reads TGTGCCAGCAGGGGACTAAGGGAGACCCAGTACTTC.

The V and J genes are TRBV3-1 and TRBJ1-1; D may be TRBD1 (6 bases). Germline CDR1 LGHDT, CDR2 YNNKEL (reference sequence). Trimming shortened V by 2 bases and J by 9 bases, and 16 bases separated the two germline ends. The CDR3 runs 14 residues. The CDR3 nucleotides are TGTGCCAGCAGCCAAATTAGCAGGGGAGCGCAAGCTTTCTTT. Translating gives CASSQISRGAQAFF. The full variable domain, rest sourced from reference TRBV3-1 and TRBJ1-1, is DTAVSQTPKYLVTQMGNDKSIKCEQNLGHDTMYWYKQDSKKFLKIMFSYNNKELIINETVPNRFSPKSPDKAHLNLHINSLELGDSAVYFCASSQISRGAQAFFGQGTRLTVV.

The chain links TRBV7-2 to TRBJ2-1; 13 bases are shared with TRBD2. The CDR3 extends over 17 amino acids. Germline loops: CDR1 SGHTA, CDR2 FQGNSA. Germline trimming cut 5 bases from V and 2 bases from J; bases unmatched to any gene: 6. CDR3 DNA sequence: TGTGCCAGCAGCCGCCTGGGGACTAGCGGGACCTACAATGAGCAGTTCTTC. Protein product: CASSRLGTSGTYNEQFF.

This chain uses TRBV30 with TRBJ1-2, with D perhaps matching TRBD1 (6 bases). CDR3 length: 15 amino acids. V dropped 3 bases and J dropped 9 bases, with 23 bases sitting between them. The germline CDR1 and CDR2 sequences are GTSNPN and SVGIG (reference sequence). The CDR3 reads CAWSGEGGGGESYTF. Here the CDR3 DNA reads TGTGCCTGGAGCGGTGAGGGGGGTGGCGGGGAAAGCTACACCTTC.

The chain has TRBV5-5 and TRBJ1-2; D call uncertain. The CDR3 length is 14 residues. From germline, CDR1 is SGHKS and CDR2 YYEKEE (reference sequence). Trimming removed 0 bases at V and 7 bases at J, with 13 bases between. The CDR3 is CASSLDGQDAGYTF. The CDR3 coding sequence is TGTGCCAGCAGCTTGGATGGGCAGGATGCTGGCTACACCTTC.